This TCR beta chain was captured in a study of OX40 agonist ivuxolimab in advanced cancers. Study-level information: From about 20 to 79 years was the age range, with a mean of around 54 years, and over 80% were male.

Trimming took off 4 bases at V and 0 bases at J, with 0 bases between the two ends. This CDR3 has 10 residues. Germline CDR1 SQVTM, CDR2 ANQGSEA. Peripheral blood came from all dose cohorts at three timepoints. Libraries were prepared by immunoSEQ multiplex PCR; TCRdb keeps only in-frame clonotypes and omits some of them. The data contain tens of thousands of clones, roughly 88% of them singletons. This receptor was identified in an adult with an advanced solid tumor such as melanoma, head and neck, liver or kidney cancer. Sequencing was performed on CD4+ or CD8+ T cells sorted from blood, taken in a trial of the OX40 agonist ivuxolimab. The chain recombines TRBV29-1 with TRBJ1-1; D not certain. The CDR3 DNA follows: TGCAGCGTTGTGAACACTGAAGCTTTCTTT. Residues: CSVVNTEAFF.